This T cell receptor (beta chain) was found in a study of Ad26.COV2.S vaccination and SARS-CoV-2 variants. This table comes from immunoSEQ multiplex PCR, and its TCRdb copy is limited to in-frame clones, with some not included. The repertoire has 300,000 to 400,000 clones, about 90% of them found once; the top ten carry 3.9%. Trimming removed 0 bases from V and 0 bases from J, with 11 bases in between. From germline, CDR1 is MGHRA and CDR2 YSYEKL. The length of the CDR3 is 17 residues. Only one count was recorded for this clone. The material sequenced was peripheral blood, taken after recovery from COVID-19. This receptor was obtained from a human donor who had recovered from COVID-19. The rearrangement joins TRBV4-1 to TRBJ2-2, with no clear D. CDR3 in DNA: TGCGCCAGCAGCCAAGATCCCGGGCTAGCGAACACCGGGGAGCTGTTTTTT. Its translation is CASSQDPGLANTGELFF.